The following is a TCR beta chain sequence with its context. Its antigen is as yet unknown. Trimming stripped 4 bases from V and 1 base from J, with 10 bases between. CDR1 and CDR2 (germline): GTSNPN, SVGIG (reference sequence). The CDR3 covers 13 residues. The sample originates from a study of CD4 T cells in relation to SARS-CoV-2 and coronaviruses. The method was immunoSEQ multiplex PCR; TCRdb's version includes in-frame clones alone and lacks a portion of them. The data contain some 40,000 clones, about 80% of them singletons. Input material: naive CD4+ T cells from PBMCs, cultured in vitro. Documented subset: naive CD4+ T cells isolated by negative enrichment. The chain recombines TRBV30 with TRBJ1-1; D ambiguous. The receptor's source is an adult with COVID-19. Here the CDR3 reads CAWNLDPNTEAFF. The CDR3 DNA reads TGTGCCTGGAATTTGGACCCGAACACTGAAGCTTTCTTT.